This TCR beta chain was documented in a study of blood T cell repertoires in COVID-19. The wider study: The United States, Italy and Spain provided the acute and convalescent COVID-19 samples. The analysed material was cDNA or gDNA that came from T cells, B-cell-depleted T cells, or PBMCs.

Germline values: CDR1 SGHRS, CDR2 YFSETQ. The V and J ends lost 1 base and 4 bases, in that order; junction bases with no gene match: 4. This CDR3 has 17 residues. In the original analysis: Amplified reference gene primers provided the basis for estimating nucleated cell counts. The protocol was immunoSEQ multiplex PCR, while the TCRdb copy is restricted to in-frame clones and leaves out a portion. That table furnishes V, J and clone size, whereas the DNA furnished D and trimming. This sample has around 430,000 clones, with around 88% found just once. Seattle enrolled patients during active infection and tracked them longitudinally.

The sequencing sample was made of peripheral blood. The sequence was obtained from a woman between 45 and 60 years old with COVID-19, enrolled during active disease. V usage is TRBV5-1 and J usage is TRBJ2-3, with 15 nucleotides matching TRBD2. CDR3 sequence reads: CASSLNGLAGGSDTQYF. In DNA, the CDR3 is TGCGCCAGCAGCTTGAACGGACTAGCGGGGGGGTCAGATACGCAGTATTTT. Supplemented by reference TRBV5-1 and TRBJ2-3, the full variable domain reads KAGVTQTPRYLIKTRGQQVTLSCSPISGHRSVSWYQQTPGQGLQFLFEYFSETQRNKGNFPGRFSGRQFSNSRSEMNVSTLELGDSALYLCASSLNGLAGGSDTQYFGPGTRLTVL.